This is a list of T cell receptor beta chains from one sample in a study of blood T cell repertoires in COVID-19. Produced via immunoSEQ multiplex PCR; TCRdb's table is partial and in-frame only. The sample lists about 300,000 clones; 85% were seen once. The material sequenced was PBMCs or T cells enriched from blood (not recorded which). These receptors all stem from a woman aged 25 to 39 who had been exposed to COVID-19. Both conserved end residues are part of each CDR3. Fields, in order: J gene, V gene, CDR3 protein.

TRBJ2-3 | TRBV27 | CASSFRGLPPTDTQYF
TRBJ2-2 | TRBV9 | CASSVDTMNTGELFF
TRBJ1-1 | TRBV10-2 | CASSDDRGGYNTEAFF
TRBJ2-7 | TRBV4-1 | CASSLGDKQYF
TRBJ2-2 | TRBV15 | CATSRGDRDTGELFF
TRBJ2-5 | TRBV24-1 | CATSDQTSGRGGETQYF
TRBJ2-7 | TRBV5-5 | CASSLLQGAPSYEQYF
TRBJ1-5 | TRBV6-5 | CASRHFGGSNQPQHF
TRBJ2-1 | TRBV9 | CASSVGSLGQTRIAGQFF
TRBJ1-1 | TRBV5-1 | CASSPGGASTEAFF
TRBJ1-1 | TRBV28 | CASSLPTMNTEAFF
TRBJ2-7 | TRBV27 | CATKKGQGNYEQYF
TRBJ1-2 | TRBV5-4 | CASSLGTAYGYTF
TRBJ1-6 | TRBV6-2/TRBV6-3 | CASSYYRVSDSPLHF
TRBJ2-5 | TRBV5-6 | CASSLGGRETQYF
TRBJ2-1 | TRBV7-8 | CASSLDYGNEQFF
TRBJ2-1 | TRBV7-9 | CASSLAVGVSYNEQFF
TRBJ1-6 | TRBV7-6 | CASSERQGSYNSPLHF
TRBJ1-2 | TRBV25-1 | CASSDHTNYGYTF
TRBJ2-7 | TRBV19 | CASKHPYSYEQYF
TRBJ2-1 | TRBV6-5 | CASRRTSGSDEQFF
TRBJ2-2 | TRBV11-2 | CASSLGTTGPGELFF
TRBJ2-2 | TRBV27 | CASTASGGELFF
TRBJ2-2 | TRBV7-2 | CASSLEFGFGELFF
TRBJ1-5 | TRBV30 | CAWSLSGGAIRNQPQHF
TRBJ2-2 | TRBV5-1 | CASSLSGGITGELFF
TRBJ1-1 | TRBV19 | CASKRQTNTEAFF
TRBJ1-2 | TRBV27 | CASRLGRGAYGYTF
TRBJ2-2 | TRBV27 | CASSLSYRGTNTGELFF
TRBJ1-2 | TRBV25-1 | CASSEGGGAVLTNYGYTF
TRBJ1-1 | TRBV2 | CASSAGNTEAFF